This TCR beta chain was sequenced during a study of T cells in Graves' hyperthyroidism and ophthalmopathy. This clonotype was seen at least ten times. The germline gives CDR1 LGHNT, CDR2 FRNRAP. CDR3 length: 16 amino acids. Trimming at V came to 6 bases and at J to 6 bases, leaving 13 bases not matched to a gene. Amplified TCR beta CDR3 regions came from RNA transcripts. A first-round RT-PCR of the TCR CDR3 used the HTBI primer set. MiXCR, applied by TCRdb to the multiplex PCR reads, yields one record per CDR3 protein. Of 200,000 to 250,000 distinct CDR3 sequences detected, 17% appear once; the ten largest clones hold roughly 55%.

The chain has TRBV12-5 and TRBJ2-3; 9 nucleotides line up with TRBD2. Sequenced material: blood. This clonotype was obtained from a woman aged 45-65 years with Graves' hyperthyroidism. CDR3: CASGPPTSGSSDTQYF. The CDR3 coding sequence is TGTGCTAGTGGCCCACCGACTAGCGGTTCTTCGGATACGCAGTATTTT.